This T cell receptor beta chain emerged from a study of cytomegalovirus exposure and HLA in healthy donors. General study points: Within an earlier analysis, most TCR beta V segments proved productive either about 87% or about 30% of the time.

There are a few counts of this clone. No antigen is known for it. PCR involved 60 Vbeta and 13 Jbeta primers. TCRdb's table, derived via immunoSEQ multiplex PCR, lists solely in-frame clones and lacks some. The table records over 40,000 clones, 87% of them present only once. This CDR3 contains 13 residues. The V gene's germline CDR1 is LNHDA and CDR2 SQIVND (reference sequence). V was shortened by 11 bases and J by 3 bases, with 14 bases between the two germline ends. Sequencing was done on a sample of PBMCs. The receptor was isolated from a woman between 40 and 50 years old in good health and CMV-seropositive. The chain uses TRBV19 and TRBJ1-5, with a weak D call TRBD1 (6 bases). CDR3 region: CAARQGYNQPQHF. The CDR3 DNA is TGTGCCGCCAGGCAGGGGTACAATCAGCCCCAGCATTTT.